The present T cell receptor beta chain was sequenced within a study of cytomegalovirus exposure and HLA in healthy donors. Overall study findings and caveats: Rarity marked most TCR sequences, yet some public TCRs occurred in many donors.

In the PCR, 60 Vbeta and 13 Jbeta primers were used. The method was immunoSEQ multiplex PCR; TCRdb's version includes in-frame clones alone and lacks a portion of them. The sample includes some 140,000 clones, approximately 61% of them seen just once. This CDR3 spans 14 amino acids. The germline V gene encodes CDR1 LNHDA and CDR2 SQIVND (reference sequence). V was pared by 6 bases and J by 0 bases, with 9 bases between. To note about this clone: Its target is unknown.

The sequenced sample consisted of PBMCs. The sequence was obtained from a human donor in good health. This chain uses TRBV19 with TRBJ1-5, with D hard to call. Here the CDR3 reads CASRGSYSNQPQHF. For the CDR3, the DNA is TGTGCCAGTAGGGGCAGCTATAGCAATCAGCCCCAGCATTTT. Full variable domain (missing parts from reference TRBV19 and TRBJ1-5): DGGITQSPKYLFRKEGQNVTLSCEQNLNHDAMYWYRQDPGQGLRLIYYSQIVNDFQKGDIAEGYSVSREKKESFPLTVTSAQKNPTAFYLCASRGSYSNQPQHFGDGTRLSIL.